Listed below are T cell receptor beta chains from one sample, sequenced in a study of OX40 agonist ivuxolimab in advanced cancers. The protocol was immunoSEQ multiplex PCR, while the TCRdb copy is restricted to in-frame clones and leaves out a portion. The table includes approximately 70,000 clones, about 85% detected once. The sample consisted of CD4+ or CD8+ T cells sorted from blood, taken in a trial of the OX40 agonist ivuxolimab. The receptors shown here come from an adult with an advanced solid tumor such as melanoma, head and neck, liver or kidney cancer. Both conserved end residues are part of each CDR3. A D gene is named only where the DNA matches it firmly. Size is stated for part of the rows, as once, few or many counts, or as a class when the clone is expanded.

abundance,v_gene,j_gene,d_gene,CDR3aa,CDR3nt
NA,TRBV25-1,TRBJ2-3,NA,CASSEWGGLKADTQYF,TGTGCCAGCAGTGAATGGGGGGGCCTAAAAGCGGATACGCAGTATTTT
NA,TRBV4-3,TRBJ1-1,TRBD1,CASSQDGGQGREAFF,TGCGCCAGCAGCCAAGATGGGGGACAGGGCCGTGAAGCTTTCTTT
NA,TRBV18,TRBJ1-2,NA,CASSHGQLYGYTF,TGTGCCAGCTCGCACGGACAGCTGTATGGCTACACCTTC
NA,TRBV27,TRBJ2-7,NA,CASSPQGTEQYF,TGTGCCAGCAGTCCCCAGGGGACGGAGCAGTACTTC
NA,TRBV5-1,TRBJ2-3,NA,CASSVRVQSTDTQYF,TGCGCCAGCAGCGTCAGGGTTCAGTCCACAGATACGCAGTATTTT
NA,TRBV5-1,TRBJ2-1,NA,CASGGSLDNEQFF,TGCGCCAGCGGGGGCAGTTTGGACAATGAGCAGTTCTTC
NA,TRBV6-5,TRBJ1-2,NA,CASRSTAHYGYTF,TGTGCCAGCAGGTCGACAGCACACTATGGCTACACCTTC
NA,TRBV15,TRBJ2-7,TRBD2,CATSRGPAGGSYEQYF,TGTGCCACCAGCAGAGGTCCAGCCGGGGGGTCCTACGAGCAGTACTTC
NA,TRBV28,TRBJ2-1,NA,CASTDAGARSYNEQFF,TGTGCCAGCACCGATGCGGGGGCGCGGTCCTACAATGAGCAGTTCTTC
NA,TRBV6-5,TRBJ1-3,TRBD1,CASRGTDRVDTIYF,TGTGCCAGCAGGGGGACTGACAGGGTAGACACCATATATTTT
NA,TRBV10-3,TRBJ1-2,NA,CAISEAIGYGYTF,TGTGCCATCAGTGAGGCCATCGGGTATGGCTACACCTTC
NA,TRBV19,TRBJ2-4,NA,CASSTPTQGPAKNIQYF,TGTGCCAGTAGTACCCCTACCCAGGGGCCAGCCAAAAACATTCAGTACTTC
NA,TRBV18,TRBJ2-3,NA,CASSPMGGDTQYF,TGTGCCAGCTCACCAATGGGAGGAGATACGCAGTATTTT
NA,TRBV19,TRBJ1-5,NA,CASSPQYFSNQPQHF,TGTGCCAGTAGTCCACAGTACTTTAGCAATCAGCCCCAGCATTTT
NA,TRBV4-2,TRBJ2-1,NA,CASSQDPGEYNEQFF,TGTGCCAGCAGCCAAGATCCGGGCGAATACAATGAGCAGTTCTTC
NA,TRBV4-2,TRBJ2-5,TRBD2,CASSQEGGGPQTQYF,TGTGCCAGCAGCCAAGAGGGCGGGGGGCCCCAGACCCAGTACTTC
NA,TRBV7-9,TRBJ2-1,NA,CASRRERDEQFF,TGTGCCAGCAGACGGGAACGGGATGAGCAGTTCTTC
NA,TRBV6-5,TRBJ2-1,TRBD2,CASRKAGGGNEQFF,TGTGCCAGCAGGAAAGCGGGGGGGGGTAATGAGCAGTTCTTC
NA,TRBV4-1,TRBJ2-1,NA,CASSQEGNYNEQFF,TGCGCCAGCAGCCAAGAGGGCAACTACAATGAGCAGTTCTTC
NA,TRBV6-5,TRBJ2-7,NA,CASSYGGPGEAYEQYF,TGTGCCAGCAGTTATGGGGGGCCCGGCGAGGCGTACGAGCAGTACTTC
NA,TRBV9,TRBJ2-7,TRBD1,CASSSGTGPYEQYF,TGTGCCAGCAGCTCCGGGACAGGGCCCTACGAGCAGTACTTC
NA,TRBV9,TRBJ2-3,NA,CASSVTGPTDTQYF,TGTGCCAGCAGCGTCACGGGACCCACAGATACGCAGTATTTT
NA,TRBV5-4,TRBJ2-7,TRBD1,CASSPGGRVATYEQYF,TGTGCCAGCAGCCCAGGGGGCCGGGTCGCAACCTACGAGCAGTACTTC
NA,TRBV11-2,TRBJ2-7,TRBD2,CASSPTSGPTYEQYF,TGTGCCAGCAGCCCCACTAGCGGGCCCACCTACGAGCAGTACTTC
NA,TRBV5-4,TRBJ2-1,TRBD1,CASSHETGNYNEQFF,TGTGCCAGCAGCCACGAGACAGGGAACTACAATGAGCAGTTCTTC
NA,TRBV5-1,TRBJ2-7,NA,CASSLGSLEGEQYF,TGCGCCAGCAGCTTGGGGTCCCTTGAGGGGGAGCAGTACTTC
NA,TRBV5-1,TRBJ2-7,TRBD1,CASSWDRAEQYF,TGCGCCAGCAGCTGGGACAGGGCTGAGCAGTACTTC
NA,TRBV18,TRBJ2-3,TRBD1,CASSPYLRGRSTDTQYF,TGTGCCAGCTCACCATACCTCAGGGGGCGAAGCACAGATACGCAGTATTTT
NA,TRBV5-8,TRBJ1-5,NA,CASSLGQVGDQPQHF,TGTGCCAGCAGCTTGGGACAGGTAGGGGATCAGCCCCAGCATTTT
once,TRBV28,TRBJ2-7,TRBD2,CASSLDTGTSFKQYF,TGTGCCAGCAGTTTAGATACTGGGACTAGTTTTAAGCAGTACTTC
NA,TRBV4-1,TRBJ1-2,TRBD1,CASSQESKGAGANYGYTF,TGCGCCAGCAGCCAAGAATCGAAGGGGGCCGGGGCTAACTATGGCTACACCTTC
NA,TRBV11-3,TRBJ2-2,NA,CASSLGPNTGELFF,TGTGCCAGCAGCTTAGGGCCGAACACCGGGGAGCTGTTTTTT
NA,TRBV5-1,TRBJ1-1,NA,CASSALGGLDTEAFF,TGCGCCAGCAGCGCCTTGGGGGGCCTGGACACTGAAGCTTTCTTT
NA,TRBV6-1,TRBJ1-3,TRBD1,CASSGMTGVMGNTIYF,TGTGCCAGCAGTGGGATGACAGGGGTAATGGGAAACACCATATATTTT
NA,TRBV5-8,TRBJ2-7,TRBD2,CASSLGVGGAPQYF,TGTGCCAGCAGCTTGGGAGTCGGGGGGGCTCCGCAGTACTTC
NA,TRBV6-6,TRBJ1-5,TRBD1,CASSWMTGGDQPQHF,TGTGCCAGCAGTTGGATGACAGGGGGCGATCAGCCCCAGCATTTT
NA,TRBV6-1,TRBJ1-1,TRBD1,CASSDRDRYSGTEAFF,TGTGCCAGCAGTGACCGGGACAGATATTCGGGCACTGAAGCTTTCTTT
NA,TRBV11-3,TRBJ2-7,TRBD1,CASSLPGQGSYEQYF,TGTGCCAGCAGCTTACCGGGACAGGGGTCCTACGAGCAGTACTTC
NA,TRBV28,TRBJ2-3,TRBD2,CASSSPSGSAGDTQYF,TGTGCCAGCAGTTCCCCTAGCGGGAGTGCCGGGGATACGCAGTATTTT
NA,TRBV10-2,TRBJ1-1,TRBD1,CASSQGQGITEAFF,TGCGCCAGCAGCCAGGGACAGGGGATTACTGAAGCTTTCTTT
NA,TRBV7-9,TRBJ1-2,NA,CASSPLANYGYTF,TGTGCCAGCAGCCCACTAGCTAACTATGGCTACACCTTC
NA,TRBV28,TRBJ2-2,TRBD2,CASSYSSGVTGELFF,TGTGCCAGCAGTTATTCTAGCGGGGTCACCGGGGAGCTGTTTTTT
NA,TRBV27,TRBJ2-2,NA,CASTPYREAGELFF,TGTGCCAGCACCCCATACAGGGAGGCCGGGGAGCTGTTTTTT
NA,TRBV7-2,TRBJ1-3,NA,CASSYQAGNTIYF,TGTGCCAGCAGCTACCAGGCTGGAAACACCATATATTTT
once,TRBV27,TRBJ1-1,NA,CASSRFRWTEVEDTEAFF,TGTGCCAGCAGTAGGTTTAGGTGGACAGAAGTGGAGGACACTGAAGCTTTCTTT
NA,TRBV19,TRBJ2-3,NA,CASSIQVADTQYF,TGTGCCAGTAGTATACAGGTTGCAGATACGCAGTATTTT
NA,TRBV4-3,TRBJ2-1,NA,CASSQVPAGAYNEQFF,TGCGCCAGCAGCCAAGTCCCTGCGGGGGCTTACAATGAGCAGTTCTTC
NA,TRBV6-1,TRBJ2-4,NA,CASSEIHSKNIQYF,TGTGCCAGCAGTGAAATCCACTCCAAAAACATTCAGTACTTC
once,TRBV7-6,TRBJ2-7,TRBD2,CASSSLRGRGEQYF,TGTGCCAGCAGCTCCCTTCGCGGGAGGGGCGAGCAGTACTTC
NA,TRBV19,TRBJ2-6,NA,CASTPTGANVLTF,TGTGCCAGTACACCTACGGGGGCCAACGTCCTGACTTTC
once,TRBV20-1,TRBJ2-7,NA,CSARKFYEQYF,TGCAGTGCTAGAAAATTCTACGAGCAGTACTTC
NA,TRBV5-1,TRBJ1-4,TRBD1,CASSLDGTDLEKLFF,TGCGCCAGCAGCTTGGACGGGACAGATCTTGAAAAACTGTTTTTT